The 20 T cell receptor beta chains reported below all come from one sample, sequenced in a study of blood T cells in healthy people across ages. Primers used in a second PCR of about 7 to 11 cycles were a sample-barcoded 5' primer and a J-beta primer mix. TCRdb called the 5' RACE reads again in MiXCR, with one record for every CDR3 protein. Of more than 900,000 distinct CDR3 sequences in the sample, about 29% were seen once. The sample was also linked to a second study, of T cells of mothers and their children.

Sequenced sample: blood. These receptors were taken from a woman in her thirties or forties in good health.

The table lists this clonotype with a few counts. This chain connects TRBV12-3 or TRBV12-4 to TRBJ1-5; 10 bases fit TRBD1. The CDR3 contains 18 residues. V gave up 5 bases and J gave up 0 bases; unmatched junction bases: 10. The CDR3 is CASSTALGQGISNQPQHF. In DNA, the CDR3 is TGTGCCAGCAGTACCGCACTGGGACAGGGGATTAGCAATCAGCCCCAGCATTTT.

This rearrangement joins TRBV5-1 to TRBJ2-5; D is perhaps TRBD2 (6 bases). The CDR3 covers 17 residues. The germline V gene encodes CDR1 SGHRS and CDR2 YFSETQ. The germline V and J ends were trimmed by 3 bases and 2 bases, with 20 bases remaining between them. DNA for the CDR3: TGCGCCAGCAGCTCAGACGGGGGTAGAGTCCCACAAGAGACCCAGTACTTC. It specifies CASSSDGGRVPQETQYF.

The chain uses TRBV7-8 and TRBJ2-2; perhaps D is TRBD1 or TRBD2 (7 bases each). The V end was cut by 4 bases, the J end by 16 bases, with 28 bases between. There are 16 residues in the CDR3. The germline gives CDR1 SGHVS, CDR2 FQNEAQ. DNA of the CDR3: TGTGCCAGCAGCTCATTACTACCCGGGACAGCGGGATCGCCGTTTTTT. It yields the protein CASSSLLPGTAGSPFF.

J is TRBJ1-2 and V is TRBV20-1, with D uncertain. Trimming removed 3 bases from V and 8 bases from J, with 10 bases in between. The CDR3 spans 11 residues. The germline V gene has CDR1 DFQATT and CDR2 SNEGSKA (reference sequence). The CDR3 is CSARGLGGYTF. The CDR3 nucleotides read TGCAGTGCTAGGGGGTTAGGGGGCTACACCTTC.

This clonotype was seen ten or more times. DNA of the CDR3: TGTGCCAGCAGCTCTGATCGGAGGGCTATAGGCTACACCTTC. It encodes CASSSDRRAIGYTF. This chain joins TRBV7-8 and TRBJ1-2, with no clear D. The CDR3 runs 14 residues. Germline CDR1 SGHVS, CDR2 FQNEAQ. Trimming removed 4 bases from V and 8 bases from J, with 17 bases in between.

There are many counts of this clonotype. V and J are TRBV6-5 and TRBJ1-5; possible D gene TRBD1, 6 bases. The V gene's germline CDR1 is MNHEY and CDR2 SVGAGI. This CDR3 comprises 14 residues. Trimming took 6 bases from V and 2 from J, leaving 11 bases between them. The CDR3, as DNA: TGTGCCAGCAGGGGCAGGGGCGGCAATCAGCCCCAGCATTTT. It specifies CASRGRGGNQPQHF.

In its sample, this clonotype was seen a few times. CDR3 protein: CASSLGGGDTGNTIYF. The CDR3, as DNA: TGCGCCAGCAGCTTGGGTGGCGGAGATACTGGAAACACCATATATTTT. V usage is TRBV5-1 and J usage is TRBJ1-3; the D is unclear. Trimming removed 0 bases at V and 2 bases at J, with 12 bases between. In germline, CDR1 is SGHRS, CDR2 YFSETQ. This CDR3 has 16 residues.

Only a few counts were recorded for this clonotype. V is TRBV28 and J is TRBJ2-3; TRBD2 aligns across 7 bases. The V and J ends lost 7 bases and 4 bases, in that order; junction bases with no gene match: 8. Per the germline V gene, CDR1 is MDHEN and CDR2 is SYDVKM. The CDR3 runs to 14 residues. CDR3 in DNA: TGTGCCAGCACCTCCAACGGGGGGTCAGATACGCAGTATTTT. It translates to CASTSNGGSDTQYF.

This clonotype was counted at least ten times. The V and J genes are TRBV7-9 and TRBJ2-7, with D unresolved. V lost 0 bases and J lost 7, with 13 bases in between. Germline CDR1 and CDR2: SEHNR and FQNEAQ (reference sequence). There are 14 residues in the CDR3. For the CDR3, the DNA is TGTGCCAGCAGCTTAGCGGTGTCAGGATATGAGCAGTACTTC. It specifies CASSLAVSGYEQYF.

This clonotype occurred a few times. The V call is TRBV28, the J call TRBJ2-3, with TRBD1 matching over 7 bases. Germline loops: CDR1 MDHEN, CDR2 SYDVKM. The CDR3 runs to 15 residues. The trim removed 6 bases at V and 2 bases at J, leaving 8 bases unmatched. Here the CDR3 reads CASSSGQANTDTQYF. CDR3 coding DNA: TGTGCCAGCAGCTCCGGACAGGCCAACACAGATACGCAGTATTTT.

Concerning this clonotype: One end of the junction does not line up with germline, which may come from a read error. The chain combines TRBV5-1 with TRBJ2-4; D is perhaps TRBD2 (5 bases). Near its end, the DNA agrees better with TRBJ2-7, so the J call may be wrong. The germline gives CDR1 SGHRS, CDR2 YFSETQ. The CDR3 is 13 residues long. In DNA, the CDR3 is TGCGCCAGCACCTTGGGAGAGACCCTCGAGCAGTACTTC. As protein: CASTLGETLEQYF.

The J gene is TRBJ2-7, the V gene TRBV4-3; D not certain. CDR3 length: 15 amino acids. Trimming took off 0 bases at V and 2 bases at J, with 11 bases between the two ends. CDR1 and CDR2 from the germline V gene are LGHNA and YSLEER. The CDR3 bases are TGCGCCAGCAGCCAAGATTTGGAACTAACCTACGAGCAGTACTTC. Encoded protein: CASSQDLELTYEQYF.

V and J are TRBV20-1 and TRBJ2-1; D is ambiguous. With 1 base removed from V and 5 bases from J, the gap between germline ends came to 6 bases. The CDR3 is 12 amino acids. Germline assignment: CDR1 DFQATT and CDR2 SNEGSKA (reference sequence). Written as DNA, the CDR3 is TGCAGTGCTAGAGCCCAGAACAATGAGCAGTTCTTC. It encodes CSARAQNNEQFF.

Ten or more counts support this clonotype. The chain has TRBV5-1 and TRBJ2-6; 7 bases map to TRBD1. The CDR3 is 16 residues long. Germline V gene lookup returns CDR1 SGHRS and CDR2 YFSETQ. The V gene end was trimmed by 4 bases and the J gene end by 2 bases; junction bases not matched to a gene: 6. CDR3 amino acids: CASSTQGVAGANVLTF. As DNA, the CDR3 is TGCGCCAGCAGCACCCAGGGGGTTGCTGGGGCCAACGTCCTGACTTTC.

The V call is TRBV5-1, the J call TRBJ1-2; D is possibly TRBD1 (5 bases). V was pared by 0 bases and J by 7 bases, with 13 bases between. Germline-derived CDR1 and CDR2 are SGHRS and YFSETQ. The length of the CDR3 is 14 residues. The CDR3: CASSLAEGSCGYTF. The DNA for the CDR3 is TGCGCCAGCAGCTTGGCCGAGGGGAGCTGTGGCTACACCTTC. Using reference TRBV5-1 and TRBJ1-2 for the parts outside the CDR3, the full variable domain is KAGVTQTPRYLIKTRGQQVTLSCSPISGHRSVSWYQQTPGQGLQFLFEYFSETQRNKGNFPGRFSGRQFSNSRSEMNVSTLELGDSALYLCASSLAEGSCGYTFGSGTRLTVV.

In its sample, this clonotype was seen once. Since a much larger clone is just one base distant, this may be a read error. The J gene is TRBJ2-5, the V gene TRBV9; 10 nucleotides match TRBD2. The CDR3 length is 17 residues. J gave up 11 bases and V 0 bases, and 16 bases lay outside the gene matches. Germline assignment: CDR1 SGDLS and CDR2 YYNGEE. Here the CDR3 DNA reads TGTGCCAGCAGCGTAGCCGCCGGAATAGCGGGGGGACATGAGCAGTACTTC. Its protein product is CASSVAAGIAGGHEQYF.

This chain uses TRBV10-2 with TRBJ2-1; tentatively, D is TRBD2 (5 bases). The germline CDR1 and CDR2 sequences are WSHSY and SAAADI. The CDR3 has 16 residues. Trimming cost V 2 bases and J 2 bases, with 13 bases left between them. This CDR3 is CASSERWAGPYNEQFF. In DNA, the CDR3 is TGCGCCAGCAGTGAGAGATGGGCGGGTCCCTACAATGAGCAGTTCTTC.

This clonotype was picked up many times. The chain employs TRBV7-2 and TRBJ2-1, with 12 bases aligning to TRBD2. With 1 base clipped from V and 6 bases from J, the junction kept 4 bases outside the gene matches. Germline loops: CDR1 SGHTA, CDR2 FQGNSA. This CDR3 is built from 16 residues. The CDR3 nucleotides read TGTGCCAGCAGCTTAGTCGGACTAGCGGGGTTCAATGAGCAGTTCTTC. This translates into CASSLVGLAGFNEQFF.

This clonotype was observed a handful of times. The rearrangement joins TRBV7-3 to TRBJ2-3; 9 bases map to TRBD1. Germline CDR1 reads SGHTA; CDR2 reads FQGTGA. The CDR3 sequence is 15 residues long. The V gene end was trimmed by 0 bases and the J gene end by 3 bases; junction bases not matched to a gene: 1. CDR3 nucleotides: TGTGCCAGCAGCTTAACCGGGACAGGGACAGATACGCAGTATTTT. This translates into CASSLTGTGTDTQYF.

This clonotype has a handful of counts. The chain links TRBV6-6 to TRBJ1-4; unclear D gene. Germline CDR1 reads MNHNY; CDR2 reads SVGAGI (reference sequence). There are 14 residues in the CDR3. V lost 4 bases and J lost 3, with 9 bases in between. The CDR3 region is CASSSPTSNEKLFF. The CDR3 DNA sequence: TGTGCCAGCAGTTCGCCGACATCTAATGAAAAACTGTTTTTT.